These T cell receptor beta chains were read from a single sample in a study of T-cell memory formation after mild COVID-19. TCRdb recomputed calls from the 5' RACE reads with MiXCR, one row per CDR3 protein. The sample lists a few hundred thousand distinct CDR3 sequences, about a sixth occurring once. The sequenced sample consisted of PBMCs or a T cell subset sorted from them (not recorded which). These receptors were obtained from a man younger than 35 who had mild COVID-19 (a few samples of this study predate the infection). Cell type and time point are not known. Both conserved end residues are part of each CDR3. D genes are given only for firm matches. Expanded clones are given a class, and other clones once, few, many or no size at all.

DNA: TGTGCCAGCAGCTTAGCGGGGGCACTGGAGACCCAGTACTTC
CDR3: CASSLAGALETQYF
V: TRBV11-2
size: -
J: TRBJ2-5
D: -

DNA: TGCAGCGTAGCAGCGGGGTCTAGCACAGATACGCAGTATTTT
CDR3: CSVAAGSSTDTQYF
V: TRBV29-1
size: few
J: TRBJ2-3
D: TRBD2

DNA: TGTGCCAGCAGCACCCCGACAGGGGTTTCCTACAATGAGCAGTTCTTC
CDR3: CASSTPTGVSYNEQFF
V: TRBV7-8
size: few
J: TRBJ2-1
D: TRBD1

DNA: TGTGCCAGCAGTTACTCGAGCAGGGCCACCGGGGAGCTGTTTTTT
CDR3: CASSYSSRATGELFF
V: TRBV6-5
size: few
J: TRBJ2-2
D: -

DNA: TGTGCCAGCAGCGGACCCCCTGGAGGCACCCTGGACACTGAAGCTTTCTTT
CDR3: CASSGPPGGTLDTEAFF
V: TRBV9
size: -
J: TRBJ1-1
D: -

DNA: TGTGCCAGCAGGAAGCAGGGATCTAATGAAAAACTGTTTTTT
CDR3: CASRKQGSNEKLFF
V: TRBV6-1
size: -
J: TRBJ1-4
D: -

DNA: TGTGCCAGCAGCGCCGTCGGGACAGGGGGTGCCCGGAGCACTGAAGCTTTCTTT
CDR3: CASSAVGTGGARSTEAFF
V: TRBV5-6
size: -
J: TRBJ1-1
D: TRBD1

DNA: TGTGCCATCAGTGAGCCGGCGGATACGCAGTATTTT
CDR3: CAISEPADTQYF
V: TRBV10-3
size: few
J: TRBJ2-3
D: -

DNA: TGTGCCAGCAGTTACATCGGGGGCCATGGCTACACCTTC
CDR3: CASSYIGGHGYTF
V: TRBV6-5
size: few
J: TRBJ1-2
D: -

DNA: TGTGCCAGCAGTTTACTTTACGTCGGGCGAGTAGAAGCTTTCTTT
CDR3: CASSLLYVGRVEAFF
V: TRBV12-3/TRBV12-4
size: -
J: TRBJ1-1
D: -

DNA: TGTGCCAGCAATCACGGGGGGGAAGAGACCCAGTACTTC
CDR3: CASNHGGEETQYF
V: TRBV12-3/TRBV12-4
size: -
J: TRBJ2-5
D: TRBD2

DNA: TGTGCCAGCAGTCAACACGGCGCACCCCTCCACTTT
CDR3: CASSQHGAPLHF
V: TRBV7-3
size: -
J: TRBJ1-6
D: -

DNA: TGTGCCAGCAGCGTGAGGGGCGGGGAGCTGTTTTTT
CDR3: CASSVRGGELFF
V: TRBV9
size: -
J: TRBJ2-2
D: -

DNA: TGTGCCATCAGTGAGTTAAAAAGGGAGACCCAGTACTTC
CDR3: CAISELKRETQYF
V: TRBV10-3
size: few
J: TRBJ2-5
D: -

DNA: TGTGCCAGCAGTTTTCAACGGGACAGCTACAATGAGCAGTTCTTC
CDR3: CASSFQRDSYNEQFF
V: TRBV27
size: few
J: TRBJ2-1
D: TRBD1

DNA: TGTGCCAGCAGCCCGTACAGGGCGGGGACCGGGGAGCTGTTTTTT
CDR3: CASSPYRAGTGELFF
V: TRBV7-8
size: -
J: TRBJ2-2
D: -

DNA: TGTGCCAGCAGCCGCACAGGGGTCGGGGGTGAGCAGTTCTTC
CDR3: CASSRTGVGGEQFF
V: TRBV12-3/TRBV12-4
size: -
J: TRBJ2-1
D: -

DNA: TGTGCCAGCGGGGGGGCCAGTGAGCAGTTCTTC
CDR3: CASGGASEQFF
V: TRBV12-3/TRBV12-4
size: few
J: TRBJ2-1
D: -

DNA: TGTGCCACCGGGGGGAACTCACCCCTCCACTTT
CDR3: CATGGNSPLHF
V: TRBV6-5
size: few
J: TRBJ1-6
D: -

DNA: TGTGCCAGCAGTTACAGGAGTCGACGGACTGAAGCTTTCTTT
CDR3: CASSYRSRRTEAFF
V: TRBV6-5
size: few
J: TRBJ1-1
D: -